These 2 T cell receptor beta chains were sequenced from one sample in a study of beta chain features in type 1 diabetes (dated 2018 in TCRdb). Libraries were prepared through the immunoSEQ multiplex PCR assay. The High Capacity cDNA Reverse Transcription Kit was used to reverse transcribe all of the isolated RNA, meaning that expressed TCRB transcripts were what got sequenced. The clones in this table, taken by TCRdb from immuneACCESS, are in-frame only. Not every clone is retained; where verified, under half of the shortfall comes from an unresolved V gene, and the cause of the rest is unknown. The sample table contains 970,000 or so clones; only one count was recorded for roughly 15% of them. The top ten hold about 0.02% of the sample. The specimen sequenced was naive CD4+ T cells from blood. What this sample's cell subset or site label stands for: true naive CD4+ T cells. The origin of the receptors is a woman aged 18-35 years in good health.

CDR3 amino acids: CASSSSGGRTQYF. In DNA form, the CDR3 reads TGTGCCAGCAGCTCGTCAGGGGGTCGGACCCAGTACTTC. The chain uses TRBV7-2 and TRBJ2-5; 7 bases agree with TRBD1. Per germline, CDR1 SGHTA and CDR2 FQGNSA. J gave up 7 bases and V 4 bases, and 6 bases lay outside the gene matches. The CDR3 consists of 13 residues. Variable domain in full (rest from reference TRBV7-2 and TRBJ2-5): GAGVSQSPSNKVTEKGKDVELRCDPISGHTALYWYRQSLGQGLEFLIYFQGNSAPDKSGLPSDRFSAERTGGSVSTLTIQRTQQEDSAVYLCASSSSGGRTQYFGPGTRLLVL.

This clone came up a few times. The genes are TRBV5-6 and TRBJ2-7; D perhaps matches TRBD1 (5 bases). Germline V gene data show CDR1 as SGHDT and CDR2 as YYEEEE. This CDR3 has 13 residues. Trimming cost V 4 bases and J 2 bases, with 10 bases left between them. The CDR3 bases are TGTGCCAGCAGCGTCAGGGTTGCCTACGAGCAGTACTTC. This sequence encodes CASSVRVAYEQYF.